What follows are 31 T cell receptor beta chains derived from one specimen sequenced in a study of T cell responses to AZD1222 COVID-19 vaccine. Sequencing was performed with immunoSEQ multiplex PCR; in TCRdb, only in-frame clones are kept and a portion is missing. This table has around 100,000 clones, around nine tenths appearing once. This specimen was peripheral blood, taken on day 0 of AZD1222 vaccination. All receptors come from an adult in good health.

In its sample, this clone was seen once. The J gene is TRBJ1-2, the V gene TRBV9, with D uncertain. V dropped 0 bases and J dropped 8 bases, with 8 bases sitting between them. The length of the CDR3 is 12 residues. The germline V gene has CDR1 SGDLS and CDR2 YYNGEE. CDR3 sequence reads: CASSVDPGGYTF. As DNA, the CDR3 is TGTGCCAGCAGCGTAGATCCGGGGGGCTACACCTTC.

This clone has more than one count but fewer than ten. The V and J genes are TRBV9 and TRBJ1-6; D is perhaps TRBD1 (5 bases). CDR1 and CDR2 (germline): SGDLS, YYNGEE. Trimming left V 0 bases short and J 7 bases short, with 8 bases between. CDR3 length: 14 amino acids. CDR3 DNA: TGTGCCAGCAGCGTAGGACAGTTAAATTCACCCCTCCACTTT. Translating gives CASSVGQLNSPLHF.

This chain joins TRBV27 and TRBJ1-2, with 7 bases that match TRBD1. Trimming removed 6 bases from V and 4 bases from J; junction bases left unmatched: 11. The CDR3 has 15 residues. CDR1 is MNHEY, CDR2 SMNVEV, per germline (reference sequence). The CDR3 DNA reads as TGTGCCAGCAGACCTACAGGGGATAATTTCTATGGCTACACCTTC. It encodes CASRPTGDNFYGYTF.

The chain has TRBV19 and TRBJ1-5; 8 nucleotides match TRBD1. Per germline, CDR1 LNHDA and CDR2 SQIVND (reference sequence). The V segment lost 4 bases and the J segment 2 bases; nucleotides outside the gene matches: 7. The CDR3 extends over 16 amino acids. The CDR3 DNA is TGTGCCAGTAGTACCTGGACAGGGAAGGGCAATCAGCCCCAGCATTTT. This codes for CASSTWTGKGNQPQHF.

This clone has only one observation. The chain recombines TRBV19 with TRBJ2-7; TRBD1 matches at 7 bases. Trimming at V came to 3 bases and at J to 4 bases, leaving 9 bases not matched to a gene. Looked up from germline, CDR1 is LNHDA and CDR2 is SQIVND (reference sequence). CDR3 length equals 15 residues. The CDR3 sequence is CASSIIWGQPYEQYF. The CDR3 DNA sequence: TGTGCCAGTAGTATCATCTGGGGACAGCCTTACGAGCAGTACTTC.

The rearrangement uses TRBV19 and TRBJ1-1, with no clear D. Germline CDR1 and CDR2: LNHDA and SQIVND (reference sequence). The CDR3 length is 11 residues. The germline V and J ends were trimmed by 7 bases and 7 bases, with 10 bases remaining between them. CDR3 coding DNA: TGTGCCAGTATTAGCAATTTTGAAGCTTTCTTT. The encoded protein is CASISNFEAFF. The full variable domain, with the rest looked up from reference TRBV19 and TRBJ1-1, is DGGITQSPKYLFRKEGQNVTLSCEQNLNHDAMYWYRQDPGQGLRLIYYSQIVNDFQKGDIAEGYSVSREKKESFPLTVTSAQKNPTAFYLCASISNFEAFFGQGTRLTVV.

The genes are TRBV9 and TRBJ2-1; possible D gene TRBD1, 6 bases. The germline V gene encodes CDR1 SGDLS and CDR2 YYNGEE. This CDR3 comprises 14 residues. V was cut by 4 bases and J by 2 bases, with 10 bases left in between. CDR3: CASSKQGAYNEQFF. The CDR3 region has the DNA TGTGCCAGCAGCAAACAGGGAGCCTACAATGAGCAGTTCTTC.

The chain employs TRBV19 and TRBJ1-4; TRBD1 aligns across 8 bases. This CDR3 is built from 13 residues. J was trimmed by 5 bases and V by 4 bases; bases with no gene match: 0. Germline CDR1 is LNHDA and CDR2 is SQIVND (reference sequence). The chain's CDR3 is CASSRDRNEKLFF. CDR3 nucleotides: TGTGCCAGTAGTAGGGACAGGAATGAAAAACTGTTTTTT. Full variable domain (missing parts from reference TRBV19 and TRBJ1-4): DGGITQSPKYLFRKEGQNVTLSCEQNLNHDAMYWYRQDPGQGLRLIYYSQIVNDFQKGDIAEGYSVSREKKESFPLTVTSAQKNPTAFYLCASSRDRNEKLFFGSGTQLSVL.

This clone was recorded only once. The chain combines TRBV2 with TRBJ1-3; D may be TRBD1 (6 bases). V shed 10 bases and J shed 1 base, with 11 bases lying between them. This CDR3 region has 13 residues. The V gene's germline CDR1 is SNHLY and CDR2 FYNNEI. CDR3: CAKEGVSGNTIYF. The CDR3 nucleotides read TGTGCCAAAGAGGGGGTATCTGGAAACACCATATATTTT.

This clone appeared a few times. The J gene is TRBJ2-2, the V gene TRBV7-2; 12 positions match TRBD2. Germline lookup yields CDR1 SGHTA and CDR2 FQGNSA. This CDR3 spans 15 amino acids. V gave up 6 bases and J gave up 13 bases; unmatched junction bases: 12. The CDR3 nucleotides read TGTGCCAGCAGTCAGAGGACTAGCGGGGCCTCGCGGCTGTTTTTT. It is translated as CASSQRTSGASRLFF.

The chain recombines TRBV19 with TRBJ1-1; D ambiguous. The CDR3 consists of 15 residues. Trimming shortened V by 1 base and J by 1 base, and 10 bases separated the two germline ends. Looked up from germline, CDR1 is LNHDA and CDR2 is SQIVND (reference sequence). The CDR3 region is CASSIVGFENTEAFF. The CDR3 DNA reads as TGTGCCAGTAGTATAGTAGGCTTTGAGAACACTGAAGCTTTCTTT.

This chain connects TRBV27 to TRBJ1-6, with D possibly matching TRBD1 (5 bases). The V end lost 2 bases, the J end lost 4 bases, and 18 bases lay between the germline ends. Germline values: CDR1 MNHEY, CDR2 SMNVEV (reference sequence). This CDR3 is 18 amino acids long. CDR3 amino acids: CASSLNPGGRRYNSPLHF. The CDR3 DNA follows: TGTGCCAGCAGTTTAAATCCGGGGGGACGGAGATATAATTCACCCCTCCACTTT.

V and J are TRBV2 and TRBJ1-5; tentatively, D is TRBD1 (6 bases). Germline-derived CDR1 and CDR2 are SNHLY and FYNNEI. Trimming shortened V by 5 bases and J by 3 bases, and 11 bases separated the two germline ends. The CDR3 length is 14 residues. DNA for the CDR3: TGTGCCAGCAGTAATACAGGGAACAATCAGCCCCAGCATTTT. This gives the protein CASSNTGNNQPQHF.

This rearrangement joins TRBV7-2 to TRBJ1-4; D is ambiguous. Trimming stripped 5 bases from V and 8 bases from J, with 15 bases between. Germline CDR1 is SGHTA and CDR2 is FQGNSA. This CDR3 region has 14 residues. The CDR3 DNA follows: TGTGCCAGCAGCCCAAACCCTGGACGGGAAAAACTGTTTTTT. It yields the protein CASSPNPGREKLFF.

V gene TRBV7-3 combines with J gene TRBJ2-3; D call uncertain. Trimming took off 2 bases at V and 0 bases at J, with 9 bases between the two ends. Germline CDR1 and CDR2: SGHTA and FQGTGA. There are 15 residues in the CDR3. CDR3 protein: CASSLLGYSTDTQYF. CDR3 coding DNA: TGTGCCAGCAGCTTATTGGGCTATAGCACAGATACGCAGTATTTT.

V gene TRBV4-1 combines with J gene TRBJ1-2, with a possible D match to TRBD1 (6 bases). The CDR3 runs to 16 residues. With 3 bases removed from V and 2 bases from J, the gap between germline ends came to 16 bases. Germline CDR1 MGHRA, CDR2 YSYEKL. This CDR3 is CASSHPDGQLNYGYTF. Here the CDR3 DNA reads TGCGCCAGCAGCCACCCAGACGGACAGCTGAACTATGGCTACACCTTC.

V is TRBV6-5 and J is TRBJ2-7, with D perhaps TRBD2 (7 bases). The CDR3 is made up of 15 amino acids. The germline V gene has CDR1 MNHEY and CDR2 SVGAGI. V lost 0 bases and J lost 3, with 12 bases in between. CDR3 protein: CASSYSAGDNYEQYF. The DNA for the CDR3 is TGTGCCAGCAGTTACTCGGCGGGGGACAACTACGAGCAGTACTTC.

This clone was picked up a small number of times. The chain joins TRBV3-1 (or the pseudogene TRBV3-2) to TRBJ2-2; 8 bases are shared with TRBD2. Germline V CDR1 and CDR2: LGHDT, YNNKEL (reference sequence). CDR3 length: 17 residues. V was clipped by 0 bases and J by 4 bases; unmatched bases: 7. CDR3 protein: CASSQEGRREATGELFF. The CDR3 DNA reads TGTGCCAGCAGCCAAGAGGGGAGGCGGGAGGCCACCGGGGAGCTGTTTTTT.

The rearrangement uses TRBV15 and TRBJ1-3, with unresolved D. The CDR3 contains 15 residues. V dropped 6 bases and J dropped 0 bases, with 12 bases sitting between them. Germline CDR1 is LNHNV and CDR2 is YYDKDF (reference sequence). The CDR3 sequence is CATSNDISSGNTIYF. DNA of the CDR3: TGTGCCACCAGTAATGACATTTCCTCTGGAAACACCATATATTTT.

The CDR3 DNA is TGTGACTCCCCCGGGGGACAGGGTGTTTATTCACCCCTCCACTTT. Translated: CDSPGGQGVYSPLHF. J is TRBJ1-6 and V is TRBV21-1; the table calls TRBD1, which could not be checked here. TRBV21-1 is flagged as a pseudogene. This CDR3 spans 15 amino acids.

This chain connects TRBV28 to TRBJ2-7; D is undetermined. The length of the CDR3 is 11 residues. CDR1 MDHEN and CDR2 SYDVKM come from the germline V gene. The V and J ends lost 5 bases and 4 bases respectively, with 6 bases between them. DNA of the CDR3: TGTGCCAGCAGTAACTTTTACGAGCAGTACTTC. It is translated as CASSNFYEQYF.

The chain is built from TRBV6-2 or TRBV6-3 and TRBJ1-4; D ambiguous. V shed 2 bases and J shed 2 bases, with 18 bases lying between them. The CDR3 length is 18 residues. Germline lookup yields CDR1 MNHEY and CDR2 SVGEGT. The CDR3 spells CASSYPGILLSTNEKLFF. The CDR3 nucleotides read TGTGCCAGCAGTTACCCGGGAATCCTTTTGTCCACTAATGAAAAACTGTTTTTT.

The V gene is TRBV27, the J gene TRBJ2-5, with TRBD1 as a possible D gene (6 bases). The germline V gene has CDR1 MNHEY and CDR2 SMNVEV (reference sequence). V lost 2 bases and J lost 8, with 18 bases in between. This CDR3 is 15 amino acids long. For the CDR3, the DNA is TGTGCCAGCAGTTTAGACAGGTTTTGGGTGGAAACCCAGTACTTC. Encoded protein: CASSLDRFWVETQYF.

This chain connects TRBV6-2 or TRBV6-3 to TRBJ2-7; 8 positions agree with TRBD1. The CDR3 is 15 amino acids. Germline CDR1 is MNHEY and CDR2 is SVGEGT. V gave up 4 bases and J gave up 6 bases; unmatched junction bases: 11. The CDR3 region is CASSSPQGARIEQYF. As DNA, the CDR3 is TGTGCCAGCAGTTCTCCCCAGGGGGCTCGGATCGAGCAGTACTTC.

This clone was detected once. This chain joins TRBV5-4 and TRBJ1-1, with TRBD1 matching 9 bases. V gave up 2 bases and J gave up 9 bases; unmatched junction bases: 11. The length of the CDR3 is 15 residues. CDR1 SGHNT and CDR2 YYREEE come from the germline V gene (reference sequence). The CDR3 is CASSLTAGTGKQAFF. In DNA, the CDR3 is TGTGCCAGCAGCTTAACTGCCGGGACAGGGAAACAAGCTTTCTTT.

The chain joins TRBV7-9 to TRBJ1-5; 8 bases match TRBD1. The trim removed 5 bases at V and 4 bases at J, leaving 4 bases unmatched. Germline V gene data show CDR1 as SEHNR and CDR2 as FQNEAQ (reference sequence). This CDR3 has 14 amino acids. The DNA for the CDR3 is TGTGCCAGCAGCCAGGGGACAGGAAATCAGCCCCAGCATTTT. It translates to CASSQGTGNQPQHF.

The chain combines TRBV7-2 with TRBJ2-7, with D unresolved. The CDR3 has 11 residues. The germline CDR1 and CDR2 sequences are SGHTA and FQGNSA. The V end lost 4 bases, the J end lost 2 bases, and 3 bases lay between the germline ends. CDR3 sequence reads: CASSSAYEQYF. In DNA form, the CDR3 reads TGTGCCAGCAGCTCCGCCTACGAGCAGTACTTC.

This clone was counted between two and nine times. The CDR3 nucleotides read TGTGCCAGTACCGGGACGGTGGTTGACAATCAGCCCCAGCATTTT. This encodes CASTGTVVDNQPQHF. V and J are TRBV19 and TRBJ1-5, with D possibly matching TRBD1 (5 bases). The CDR3 contains 15 residues. Trimming cost V 7 bases and J 3 bases, with 16 bases left between them. Germline CDR1 is LNHDA and CDR2 is SQIVND (reference sequence).

This chain connects TRBV5-6 to TRBJ2-1; 13 positions match TRBD2. Germline trimming cut 2 bases from V and 3 bases from J; bases unmatched to any gene: 5. The CDR3 length is 17 residues. The germline gives CDR1 SGHDT, CDR2 YYEEEE. CDR3 amino acids: CASSFTSGGVFYNEQFF. The CDR3 nucleotides read TGTGCCAGCAGCTTTACTAGCGGGGGGGTTTTCTACAATGAGCAGTTCTTC.

This rearrangement joins TRBV12-3 or TRBV12-4 to TRBJ1-4; 8 bases are a match to TRBD1. The CDR3 has 13 amino acids. With V trimmed by 6 bases and J by 8 bases, 5 bases remained unmatched. The CDR3 is CASSDRGGEKLFF. The CDR3 DNA reads TGTGCCAGCAGCGACAGGGGTGGAGAAAAACTGTTTTTT.

The chain has TRBV5-1 and TRBJ1-1, with D maybe TRBD1 (5 bases). The germline V gene encodes CDR1 SGHRS and CDR2 YFSETQ. Trimming removed 0 bases from V and 4 bases from J, with 13 bases in between. The CDR3 totals 15 residues. The CDR3 is CASSLGSQRGTEAFF. In nucleotides, the CDR3 is TGCGCCAGCAGCTTGGGATCGCAGAGGGGCACTGAAGCTTTCTTT.